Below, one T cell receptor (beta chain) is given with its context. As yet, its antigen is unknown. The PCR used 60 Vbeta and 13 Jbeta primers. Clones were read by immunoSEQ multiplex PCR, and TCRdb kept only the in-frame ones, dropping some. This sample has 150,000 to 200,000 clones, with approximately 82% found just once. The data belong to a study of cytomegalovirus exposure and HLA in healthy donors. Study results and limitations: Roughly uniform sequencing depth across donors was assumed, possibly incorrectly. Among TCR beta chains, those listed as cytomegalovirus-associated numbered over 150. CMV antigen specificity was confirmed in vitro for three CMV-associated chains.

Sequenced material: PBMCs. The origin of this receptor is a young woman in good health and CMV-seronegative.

The CDR3 DNA follows: TGTGCCAGCAGCTTGGACCGGGCAGATACGCAGTATTTT. Its protein is CASSLDRADTQYF. The chain couples TRBV5-8 to TRBJ2-3; unclear D gene. From germline, CDR1 is SGHTS and CDR2 YDEGEE. Between the trimmed V and J ends, which lost 0 bases and 4 bases, there was a span of 6 bases. The CDR3 is 13 residues long. Using reference TRBV5-8 and TRBJ2-3 for the parts outside the CDR3, the full variable domain is EAGVTQSPTHLIKTRGQQATLRCSPISGHTSVYWYQQALGLGLQFLLWYDEGEERNRGNFPPRFSGRQFPNYSSELNVNALELEDSALYLCASSLDRADTQYFGPGTRLTVL.